This TCR beta chain was identified during a study of T cells in localized non-small cell lung cancer. Assay: immunoSEQ multiplex PCR; the TCRdb copy retains only in-frame clones and omits some. The table includes 1,500 to 2,000 clones, roughly 35% detected once. The CDR3 length is 16 residues. The V gene's germline CDR1 is SGHRS and CDR2 YFSETQ. V was cut by 0 bases and J by 2 bases, with 15 bases left in between. Overall study findings and caveats: Uninvolved nearby lung showed the greatest T cell clonality, exceeding that found in tumor.

As to this clone: Its cognate antigen is unknown.

The sequencing here drew on normal lung tissue next to the tumor, taken before any cancer treatment. The V call is TRBV5-1, the J call TRBJ2-7, with D maybe TRBD1 (6 bases). The clonotype comes from a male donor older than 55 with stage III squamous cell lung carcinoma. CDR3 nucleotides: TGCGCCAGCAGCTTGGGGGGTTGGCAGGGGACCTACGAGCAGTACTTC. It is translated as CASSLGGWQGTYEQYF.